These 14 T cell receptor delta chains share one sample of origin, sequenced in a study of human gamma delta and Vdelta1 T cells. TCRdb re-identified clones in the PCR reads via CATT. This table holds some 13,000 delta-chain clones, roughly 50% found once. Their antigens remain unidentified. The sample was Vdelta1 gamma-delta T cells from blood grown in culture (DOT cells). These receptors all come from a human donor in good health.

This clone was observed a single time. The J gene is TRDJ3, the V gene TRDV1; 8 bases fit TRDD3. The CDR3 is 27 residues long. Trimming at V came to 2 bases and at J to 1 base, leaving 31 bases not matched to a gene. Germline CDR1 and CDR2: TSWWSYY and QGS. This chain's CDR3 is CALGENRVPSESYWGLGRSWDTRQMFF. The CDR3 DNA sequence: TGTGCTCTTGGGGAAAATCGGGTTCCGTCAGAATCTTACTGGGGGTTAGGGCGGTCCTGGGACACCCGACAGATGTTTTTC.

This sequence joins TRDV1 and TRDJ1; D possibly corresponds to TRDD2 (5 bases). The CDR3 runs 19 residues. The germline V gene has CDR1 TSWWSYY and CDR2 QGS. Trimming took 0 bases from V and 0 from J, leaving 20 bases between them. This chain's CDR3 is CALGELKVLGVLDTDKLIF. The CDR3 nucleotides are TGTGCTCTTGGGGAACTTAAGGTCCTAGGGGTACTTGACACCGATAAACTCATCTTT.

V gene TRDV1 combines with J gene TRDJ1; tentatively, D is TRDD3 (5 bases). The CDR3 has 21 amino acids. V gave up 5 bases and J gave up 0 bases, with 31 bases separating them. Germline CDR1 TSWWSYY, CDR2 QGS. The CDR3 DNA reads as TGTGCTCTTGGGAACCTAAGCGCGGGGGTCCCCCCGTTACCTTACACCGATAAACTCATCTTT. Translation gives CALGNLSAGVPPLPYTDKLIF.

This clone has more than one count but fewer than ten. This chain connects TRDV1 to TRDJ1; a possible D gene is TRDD2 (7 bases). Germline V gene sequence: CDR1 TSWWSYY, CDR2 QGS. Trimming removed 5 bases at V and 0 bases at J, with 31 bases between. This CDR3 spans 21 amino acids. This CDR3 reads CALGPSRLPNWGHANTDKLIF. In nucleotides, the CDR3 is TGTGCTCTTGGGCCATCCCGTCTTCCTAATTGGGGGCACGCAAACACCGATAAACTCATCTTT.

The rearrangement uses TRDV1 and TRDJ1; 13 bases line up with TRDD3. CDR1 is TSWWSYY and CDR2 is QGS in the germline V gene. V lost 0 bases to trimming and J lost 0 bases; unmatched junction nucleotides: 22. CDR3 length: 24 amino acids. The CDR3 loop is CALGELSPNGLYWGIREYTDKLIF. CDR3 DNA sequence: TGTGCTCTTGGGGAACTTTCACCCAACGGACTATACTGGGGGATACGGGAGTACACCGATAAACTCATCTTT.

The V gene is TRDV1, the J gene TRDJ1, with 10 bases identical to TRDD3. From germline, CDR1 is TSWWSYY and CDR2 QGS. V dropped 3 bases and J dropped 0; count of bases not matched to a gene: 22. The CDR3 covers 22 residues. CDR3 sequence (DNA): TGTGCTCTTGGGGACACAATCCTTACCACGGGGGGATACGCGAAGTACACCGATAAACTCATCTTT. It codes for CALGDTILTTGGYAKYTDKLIF.

This clone turned up a few times. This chain connects TRDV1 to TRDJ1; TRDD3 aligns across 9 bases. The V gene's germline CDR1 is TSWWSYY and CDR2 QGS. CDR3 size: 15 residues. J lost 2 bases, V lost 4 bases, and 5 bases had no gene match. CDR3 in amino acids: CALGAMGDKTDKLIF. As DNA, the CDR3 is TGTGCTCTTGGGGCGATGGGGGATAAGACCGATAAACTCATCTTT.

This clone was counted between two and nine times. The rearrangement links TRAV36/DV7 to TRDJ1, with 9 bases lining up with TRDD3. The V gene's germline CDR1 is VTNFRS and CDR2 LTSSGIE (reference sequence). The CDR3 totals 15 residues. With V trimmed by 4 bases and J by 6 bases, 13 bases remained unmatched. DNA of the CDR3: TGTGCTGTGCGATTTACTGGGGGAATACTGAATAAACTCATCTTT. Its protein is CAVRFTGGILNKLIF.

This clone was recorded a few times. V and J are TRDV1 and TRDJ2; 9 bases fit TRDD3. Trimming removed 0 bases from V and 2 bases from J; junction bases left unmatched: 19. CDR3 length equals 22 residues. Germline CDR1 and CDR2: TSWWSYY and QGS. Here the CDR3 reads CALGELSPKERGGYRLTAQLFF. The CDR3 region has the DNA TGTGCTCTTGGGGAACTCTCCCCTAAGGAGAGGGGGGGATACAGGTTGACAGCACAACTCTTCTTT.

A few counts support this clone. The V and J genes are TRDV1 and TRDJ1, with D possibly matching TRDD3 (5 bases). This CDR3 is built from 18 residues. V shed 1 base and J shed 0 bases, with 18 bases lying between them. Germline CDR1 reads TSWWSYY; CDR2 reads QGS. The DNA of the CDR3 is TGTGCTCTTGGGGAACCAGAGCGGGGACCCATTTACACCGATAAACTCATCTTT. Its protein is CALGEPERGPIYTDKLIF.

The chain uses TRDV1 and TRDJ1, with 10 bases fitting TRDD3. Per the germline V gene, CDR1 is TSWWSYY and CDR2 is QGS. After removal of 2 bases from V and 5 bases from J, the junction contained 26 bases not matched to a gene. The CDR3 runs to 22 residues. The CDR3 DNA reads TGTGCTCTTGGGGAAGCCGGGCTTCCCCGAAACTGGGGGATCGCCGCGGGAGATAAACTCATCTTT. Residues: CALGEAGLPRNWGIAAGDKLIF.

This clone was observed a few times. This sequence joins TRDV1 and TRDJ1; 13 nucleotides match TRDD3. This CDR3 contains 25 residues. The junction had 28 bases not matched to a gene; V was cut back by 3 bases and J by 0 bases. The germline V gene has CDR1 TSWWSYY and CDR2 QGS. The CDR3 nucleotides read TGTGCTCTTGGGGAGGGGCCTTCTTATGAGACCCAGAACTGGGGGATACGCCTTTACACCGATAAACTCATCTTT. As protein: CALGEGPSYETQNWGIRLYTDKLIF.

V usage is TRDV1 and J usage is TRDJ1; tentative D call: TRDD2 (6 bases). CDR1 TSWWSYY and CDR2 QGS come from the germline V gene. The CDR3 totals 21 residues. The V and J ends lost 4 bases and 0 bases respectively, with 30 bases between them. The CDR3 protein is CALGAPSYPPVRETHTDKLIF. DNA of the CDR3: TGTGCTCTTGGGGCCCCCTCCTACCCCCCGGTGAGAGAGACCCACACCGATAAACTCATCTTT.

This clone was detected a few times. This chain links TRDV1 with TRDJ1; 12 bases align to TRDD3. V lost 7 bases, J lost 1 base, and 31 bases stayed unmatched. Looked up from germline, CDR1 is TSWWSYY and CDR2 is QGS. This CDR3 is 24 amino acids long. CDR3 residues: CALDIRGLPEDIRTGGYLTDKLIF. The DNA for the CDR3 is TGTGCTCTTGACATAAGAGGTCTCCCCGAGGACATCCGTACTGGGGGATACCTCACCGATAAACTCATCTTT.